A selection of T cell receptor beta chains follows, all from one sample in a study of blood T cell repertoires in COVID-19. Sequencing was performed with immunoSEQ multiplex PCR; in TCRdb, only in-frame clones are kept and a portion is missing. The sample holds 200,000 to 250,000 clones, approximately 82% seen once. The sample consisted of peripheral blood. The receptors were gathered from an elderly woman with active or convalescent COVID-19. Each CDR3 is given with its conserved first and last residue. The D gene is left open where the match is weak. The size field is filled for only some rows; it gives once, few, many or a size class.

D	V	J	size	CDR3	DNA
.	TRBV2	TRBJ1-6	once	CASSSTRGYSPLHF	TGTGCCAGCAGTTCGACAAGAGGGTATTCACCCCTCCACTTT
TRBD1	TRBV5-1	TRBJ1-2	.	CASSLANRDRGLYGYTF	TGCGCCAGCAGCTTAGCAAACCGGGACAGGGGGCTCTATGGCTACACCTTC
.	TRBV28	TRBJ1-1	few	CASSLSRTASTEAFF	TGTGCCAGCAGTTTATCGCGGACAGCTTCTACTGAAGCTTTCTTT
.	TRBV5-1	TRBJ2-3	.	CASSSDSWSTDTQYF	TGCGCCAGCAGCTCTGACAGTTGGAGCACAGATACGCAGTATTTT
.	TRBV2	TRBJ1-4	.	CASSGGRPGTNEKLFF	TGTGCCAGCAGTGGTGGCAGGCCAGGGACTAATGAAAAACTGTTTTTT
TRBD1	TRBV5-1	TRBJ1-1	.	CASSFFQGASTEAFF	TGCGCCAGCAGCTTTTTCCAGGGGGCGTCCACTGAAGCTTTCTTT
.	TRBV6-2/TRBV6-3	TRBJ2-7	few	CASSYGRGFGYEQYF	TGTGCCAGCAGTTACGGGAGAGGTTTCGGCTACGAGCAGTACTTC
.	TRBV12-3/TRBV12-4	TRBJ1-6	.	CASSFRGNSPLHF	TGTGCCAGCAGTTTTAGAGGGAATTCACCCCTCCACTTT
TRBD1	TRBV10-1	TRBJ1-2	.	CASSENRGYGYTF	TGCGCCAGCAGTGAGAACAGGGGCTATGGCTACACCTTC
TRBD1	TRBV3-1/TRBV3-2	TRBJ1-1	.	CASSQGLTGENTEAFF	TGTGCCAGCAGCCAAGGTCTGACAGGGGAGAACACTGAAGCTTTCTTT
TRBD1	TRBV10-3	TRBJ1-2	.	CAIRTDRVAYGYTF	TGTGCCATCAGGACGGACAGGGTGGCCTATGGCTACACCTTC
.	TRBV11-2	TRBJ1-5	.	CASSLNGGREEPQHF	TGTGCCAGCAGCTTAAACGGCGGCCGTGAGGAGCCCCAGCATTTT
.	TRBV12-3/TRBV12-4	TRBJ1-2	.	CAAAVFGGYTF	TGTGCCGCGGCGGTCTTCGGTGGCTACACCTTC
.	TRBV2	TRBJ1-5	.	CASGLEQAVEPQHF	TGTGCCAGCGGTTTAGAACAGGCGGTGGAGCCCCAGCATTTT
TRBD2	TRBV7-9	TRBJ2-2	few	CASTNYRTSAPGELFF	TGTGCCAGCACCAATTACAGGACTAGCGCCCCCGGGGAGCTGTTTTTT
.	TRBV21-1	TRBJ1-3	.	CASILIRDRAANTIYF	TGTGCCAGCATCCTCATACGGGACAGGGCTGCAAACACCATATATTTT
TRBD1	TRBV27	TRBJ1-2	.	CASSSPPQGPSRPGQGGYTF	TGTGCCAGCAGTTCCCCTCCACAGGGACCCTCTCGACCGGGACAGGGGGGGTACACCTTC
TRBD2	TRBV18	TRBJ2-1	.	CASSSLAGVPDSYNEQFF	TGTGCCAGCTCTAGCCTAGCGGGGGTGCCCGACTCCTACAATGAGCAGTTCTTC
.	TRBV25-1	TRBJ1-2	.	CASSENDGGYTF	TGTGCCAGCAGTGAAAATGACGGGGGCTACACCTTC
.	TRBV3-1/TRBV3-2	TRBJ1-4	.	CASSRPQGGVEKLFF	TGTGCCAGCAGCCGGCCCCAAGGAGGGGTGGAGAAACTGTTTTTT
TRBD1	TRBV10-3	TRBJ1-6	.	CAVGQGDSPLHF	TGTGCCGTGGGACAGGGTGATTCACCCCTCCACTTT
TRBD1	TRBV27	TRBJ2-3	few	CASSLYQGAGTPIF	TGTGCCAGCAGTTTATATCAGGGGGCCGGGACGCCTATTTTT
.	TRBV19	TRBJ2-3	.	CASSIRHPDTQYF	TGTGCCAGTAGTATCAGACATCCAGATACGCAGTATTTT
.	TRBV7-9	TRBJ1-4	.	CASSLGGVFNEKLFF	TGTGCCAGCAGCTTAGGGGGGGTTTTCAATGAAAAACTGTTTTTT
TRBD2	TRBV5-1	TRBJ2-1	.	CASSPWGGGGHEQFF	TGCGCCAGCAGCCCTTGGGGGGGTGGAGGCCATGAGCAGTTCTTC
TRBD2	TRBV28	TRBJ2-2	.	CAGGGLAGSGGTGELFF	TGTGCCGGGGGAGGACTAGCGGGGTCCGGTGGCACCGGGGAGCTGTTTTTT
.	TRBV5-1	TRBJ1-3	few	CASSLEVGGSGNTIYF	TGCGCCAGCAGCTTGGAGGTCGGGGGCTCTGGAAACACCATATATTTT
.	TRBV20-1	TRBJ1-3	.	CSASWGDTIYF	TGCAGTGCTAGCTGGGGGGACACCATATATTTT
TRBD2	TRBV11-2	TRBJ2-1	few	CASSPRTSGRREQFF	TGTGCCAGCAGCCCCCGGACTAGCGGGAGGCGTGAGCAGTTCTTC
TRBD1	TRBV28	TRBJ2-2	.	CASSHTLQGKNTGELFF	TGTGCCAGCAGTCACACCCTACAGGGGAAGAACACCGGGGAGCTGTTTTTT
TRBD1	TRBV18	TRBJ1-2	few	CASSPGGQGADYGYTF	TGTGCCAGCTCACCAGGAGGACAGGGGGCGGACTATGGCTACACCTTC
.	TRBV11-2	TRBJ1-1	.	CASSLRGFGTEAFF	TGTGCCAGCAGCTTACGGGGGTTCGGCACTGAAGCTTTCTTT
.	TRBV6-1	TRBJ1-1	once	CASSEQGGTEAFF	TGTGCCAGCAGTGAACAGGGTGGCACTGAAGCTTTCTTT
.	TRBV11-2	TRBJ2-5	.	CASSLEAQETQYF	TGTGCCAGCAGCTTAGAAGCCCAAGAGACCCAGTACTTC
.	TRBV5-6	TRBJ1-2	.	CASSSRDYGYTF	TGTGCCAGCAGCTCACGAGACTATGGCTACACCTTC
.	TRBV5-6	TRBJ1-1	many	CASSPSTGTEAFF	TGTGCCAGCAGCCCCTCGACAGGCACTGAAGCTTTCTTT
.	TRBV5-4	TRBJ2-7	.	CASSLAGSQEQYF	TGTGCCAGCAGCTTGGCTGGCAGTCAAGAGCAGTACTTC
TRBD1	TRBV19	TRBJ1-5	.	CASSRSVGQGNQPQHF	TGTGCCAGTAGTAGGTCGGTGGGACAGGGGAATCAGCCCCAGCATTTT